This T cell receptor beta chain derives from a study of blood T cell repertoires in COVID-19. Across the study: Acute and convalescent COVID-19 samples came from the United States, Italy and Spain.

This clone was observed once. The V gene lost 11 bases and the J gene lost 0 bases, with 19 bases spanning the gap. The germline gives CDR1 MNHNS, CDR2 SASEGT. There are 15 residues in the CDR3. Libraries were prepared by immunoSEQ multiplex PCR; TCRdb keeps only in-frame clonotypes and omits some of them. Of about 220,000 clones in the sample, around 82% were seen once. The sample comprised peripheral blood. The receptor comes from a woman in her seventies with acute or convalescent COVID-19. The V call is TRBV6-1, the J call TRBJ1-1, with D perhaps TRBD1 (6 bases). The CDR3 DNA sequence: TGTGCCGTAAAAACAGGGTCACACATGAACACTGAAGCTTTCTTT. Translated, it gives CAVKTGSHMNTEAFF.